Shown below are 8 T cell receptor beta chains from a single sample sequenced in a study of monozygotic twins with cystic fibrosis. Method: immunoSEQ multiplex PCR; TCRdb's copy keeps in-frame clones and lacks some. The repertoire holds 25,000 or so clones, with over 75% as singletons. Sequenced material: blood. All receptors come from a girl between 2 and 10 years old with cystic fibrosis.

This clone was detected only once. CDR3 nucleotides: TGTGCCAGCAGTGAGGGTCGTGCGGGAAACACTGAAGCTTTCTTT. Protein: CASSEGRAGNTEAFF. The chain couples TRBV2 to TRBJ1-1; D remains ambiguous. CDR3 length equals 15 residues. The V end lost 3 bases, the J end lost 2 bases, and 13 bases lay between the germline ends. Germline assignment: CDR1 SNHLY and CDR2 FYNNEI.

The DNA of the CDR3 is TGCGCCAGCAGCCGTTTAGACGGAGGCACAGATACGCAGTATTTT. Protein sequence: CASSRLDGGTDTQYF. The chain uses TRBV4-1 and TRBJ2-3; D unclear. Germline-derived CDR1 and CDR2 are MGHRA and YSYEKL. The CDR3 is made up of 15 amino acids. The V end lost 4 bases, the J end lost 1 base, and 12 bases lay between the germline ends.

This chain uses TRBV30 with TRBJ1-2; 8 positions agree with TRBD1. The CDR3 is 15 amino acids. V lost 0 bases and J lost 6; bases outside the gene matches: 9. The germline V gene encodes CDR1 GTSNPN and CDR2 SVGIG (reference sequence). The CDR3: CAWSVGARGRDGYTF. DNA of the CDR3: TGTGCCTGGAGTGTAGGGGCCAGGGGGCGAGATGGCTACACCTTC.

The V gene is TRBV15, the J gene TRBJ2-7; 7 bases line up with TRBD1. The CDR3 consists of 13 residues. Trimming removed 3 bases from V and 2 bases from J; junction bases left unmatched: 1. CDR1 and CDR2 from the germline V gene are LNHNV and YYDKDF (reference sequence). The CDR3 bases are TGTGCCACCAGCAGGGGACAGACCTACGAGCAGTACTTC. It encodes CATSRGQTYEQYF.

This rearrangement joins TRBV30 to TRBJ2-5, with a tentative D call TRBD1 (6 bases). CDR1 and CDR2 from the germline V gene are GTSNPN and SVGIG (reference sequence). This CDR3 is built from 16 residues. Trimming stripped 0 bases from V and 0 bases from J, with 14 bases between. The CDR3 region is CAWSVRGGVYQETQYF. Written as DNA, the CDR3 is TGTGCCTGGAGTGTACGTGGGGGCGTTTACCAAGAGACCCAGTACTTC.

J is TRBJ2-7 and V is TRBV4-2; a weak D match, TRBD2 (6 bases). Germline CDR1 is LGHNA and CDR2 is YNFKEQ. V lost 4 bases and J 5 bases, leaving 21 bases between the germline ends. The CDR3 sequence is 16 residues long. The CDR3 is CASSPGVSTGLDEQYF. The CDR3 DNA follows: TGTGCCAGCAGCCCGGGGGTCAGCACAGGACTGGACGAGCAGTACTTC.

The chain has TRBV5-1 and TRBJ1-1; D unclear. The germline V and J ends were trimmed by 0 bases and 2 bases, with 17 bases remaining between them. The germline CDR1 and CDR2 sequences are SGHRS and YFSETQ. The CDR3 totals 17 residues. CDR3 amino acids: CASSLEVRRAGNTEAFF. In DNA form, the CDR3 reads TGCGCCAGCAGCTTGGAGGTGCGGAGGGCGGGAAACACTGAAGCTTTCTTT.

CDR3 bases: TGTGCCAGCAGCGGACAGGGGGGGAAGAAATACAATGAGCAGTTCTTC. This codes for CASSGQGGKKYNEQFF. V gene TRBV9 combines with J gene TRBJ2-1; 9 bases are a match to TRBD1. After removal of 3 bases from V and 4 bases from J, the junction contained 8 bases not matched to a gene. CDR1 and CDR2 from the germline V gene are SGDLS and YYNGEE. There are 16 residues in the CDR3.